In its sample, the clone carrying this T cell receptor beta chain was seen once. Its antigen is currently unknown. Trimming left V 0 bases short and J 2 bases short, with 11 bases between. CDR1 and CDR2 (germline): KGHSH, LQKENI. This CDR3 has 17 residues. Sequenced by immunoSEQ multiplex PCR; TCRdb stores in-frame clones only, minus some. The sample holds roughly 100,000 clones, about nine tenths seen once. This entry belongs to a study of T cell responses to AZD1222 COVID-19 vaccine. Study conclusions and caveats: Baseline seropositivity characterized only six AZD1222 recipients. Clonal diversity may have been underestimated, and the donors were mostly white British, with more females than males.

Source: peripheral blood, taken on day 0 of AZD1222 vaccination. The receptor was isolated from an adult in good health. This sequence joins TRBV18 and TRBJ2-6; D may match TRBD1 or TRBD2 (6 bases each). The CDR3 coding sequence is TGTGCCAGCTCACCACCGCCCGGGGGCCCTGGGGCCAACGTCCTGACTTTC. Protein: CASSPPPGGPGANVLTF.